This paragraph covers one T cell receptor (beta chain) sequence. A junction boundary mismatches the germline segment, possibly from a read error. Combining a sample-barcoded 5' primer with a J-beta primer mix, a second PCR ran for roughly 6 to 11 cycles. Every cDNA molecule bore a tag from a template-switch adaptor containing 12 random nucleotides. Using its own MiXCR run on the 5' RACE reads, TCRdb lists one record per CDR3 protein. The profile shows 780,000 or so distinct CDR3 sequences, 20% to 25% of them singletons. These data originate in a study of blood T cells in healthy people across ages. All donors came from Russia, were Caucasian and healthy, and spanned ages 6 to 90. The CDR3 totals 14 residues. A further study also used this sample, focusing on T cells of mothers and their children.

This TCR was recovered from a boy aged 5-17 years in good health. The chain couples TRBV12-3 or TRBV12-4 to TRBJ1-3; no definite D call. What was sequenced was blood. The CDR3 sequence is CASIEDDSGNTIYF. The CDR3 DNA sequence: TGCGCCAGCATCGAGGACGACTCTGGAAACACCATATATTTT.